Following are 12 T cell receptor beta chains from one sample sequenced in a study of T cells in Graves' hyperthyroidism and ophthalmopathy. TCR beta CDR3 regions were amplified from RNA. The TCR CDR3 first-round RT-PCR relied on the HTBI primer set. TCRdb itself ran the multiplex PCR reads through MiXCR, one entry per CDR3 protein. The sample has 550,000 to 600,000 distinct CDR3 sequences, around 15% seen once; the top ten hold 15% to 20%. Material: blood. The source is a woman aged 18-29 years with Graves' hyperthyroidism.

This chain uses TRBV28 with TRBJ1-5; 9 bases fit TRBD1. The CDR3 extends over 16 amino acids. Losses at the gene ends were 11 bases for V and 6 bases for J; bases not matched to a gene: 17. Germline CDR1 reads MDHEN; CDR2 reads SYDVKM. The CDR3 is CAGTPRGTGIRQPQHF. The CDR3 DNA sequence: TGTGCCGGCACACCCCGGGGGACAGGGATCCGTCAGCCCCAGCATTTT. Looking up the rest from reference TRBV28 and TRBJ1-5 gives the full variable domain: DVKVTQSSRYLVKRTGEKVFLECVQDMDHENMFWYRQDPGLGLRLIYFSYDVKMKEKGDIPEGYSVSREKKERFSLILESASTNQTSMYLCAGTPRGTGIRQPQHFGDGTRLSIL.

The CDR3 DNA sequence: TGTGCCAGCTCACCTACGGGAGCATACGATCAGCCCCAGCATTTT. It encodes CASSPTGAYDQPQHF. J is TRBJ1-5 and V is TRBV18; D unclear. This CDR3 has 15 amino acids. Trimming pared 3 bases from V and 5 bases from J, leaving 14 bases between. The germline V gene encodes CDR1 KGHSH and CDR2 LQKENI.

In its sample, this clonotype was seen many times. The rearrangement joins TRBV6-1 to TRBJ2-7; TRBD1 is a possible D gene (6 bases). There are 12 residues in the CDR3. Germline V CDR1 and CDR2: MNHNS, SASEGT. The V and J ends lost 6 bases and 3 bases respectively, with 9 bases between them. Here the CDR3 reads CASRDRYYEQYF. The CDR3 DNA reads TGTGCCAGCAGGGACAGATACTACGAGCAGTACTTC.

This clonotype was detected many times. The chain has TRBV11-3 and TRBJ2-1; possibly TRBD2 for D (7 bases). The CDR3 is 16 amino acids. Trimming took off 5 bases at V and 0 bases at J, with 14 bases between the two ends. Germline loops: CDR1 SGHNT, CDR2 YENEEA. The CDR3 sequence is CASSAYRGASYNEQFF. In DNA, the CDR3 is TGTGCCAGCAGCGCTTATCGGGGGGCCTCCTACAATGAGCAGTTCTTC.

In its sample, this clonotype was seen many times. The V and J genes are TRBV28 and TRBJ2-5; a weak D match, TRBD1 (6 bases). This CDR3 contains 15 residues. Germline values: CDR1 MDHEN, CDR2 SYDVKM. Trimming cost V 5 bases and J 5 bases, with 18 bases left between them. This CDR3 reads CASSAPKGVGETQYF. CDR3 in DNA: TGTGCCAGCAGTGCACCAAAGGGGGTTGGCGAGACCCAGTACTTC.

This clonotype turned up a few times. This chain connects TRBV7-2 to TRBJ2-7, with a possible D match to TRBD2 (5 bases). Trimming removed 0 bases at V and 3 bases at J, with 9 bases between. Germline CDR1 reads SGHTA; CDR2 reads FQGNSA. The CDR3 is 14 amino acids. In DNA form, the CDR3 reads TGTGCCAGCAGCTTAGCCGGGGTAGACTACGAGCAGTACTTC. Its translation is CASSLAGVDYEQYF.

Comments on this clonotype: The junction differs from germline at one of its ends, possibly a read error. The V gene is TRBV5-1, the J gene TRBJ1-2, with 7 bases matching TRBD1. The CDR3 contains 13 residues. Germline values: CDR1 SGHRS, CDR2 YFSETQ. This CDR3 is CVSSAGDSYGYTF. As DNA, the CDR3 is TGCGTCAGCAGCGCCGGGGACAGCTATGGCTACACCTTC.

A remark on this clonotype: This clone may be a read error of a much larger clone one base away. The J gene is TRBJ1-2, the V gene TRBV7-2, with 7 bases matching TRBD1. The germline CDR1 and CDR2 sequences are SGHTA and FQGNSA. J lost 6 bases, V lost 2 bases, and 6 bases had no gene match. The CDR3 is 14 amino acids. DNA of the CDR3: TGTGCCAGCAGCTTAAACAGGGGAAACCATGGCTACACCTTC. This codes for CASSLNRGNHGYTF. Supplemented by reference TRBV7-2 and TRBJ1-2, the full variable domain reads GAGVSQSPSNKVTEKGKDVELRCDPISGHTALYWYRQSLGQGLEFLIYFQGNSAPDKSGLPSDRFSAERTGGSVSTLTIQRTQQEDSAVYLCASSLNRGNHGYTFGSGTRLTVV.

This clonotype was found many times. The chain uses TRBV18 and TRBJ2-7; 7 bases are a match to TRBD2. The germline V gene encodes CDR1 KGHSH and CDR2 LQKENI. The V gene end was trimmed by 2 bases and the J gene end by 6 bases; junction bases not matched to a gene: 4. The CDR3 has 13 amino acids. The CDR3 loop is CASSPLGEGEQYF. DNA of the CDR3: TGTGCCAGCTCACCATTGGGGGAGGGCGAGCAGTACTTC.

The chain couples TRBV2 to TRBJ1-6; D not certain. This CDR3 is built from 15 residues. V lost 2 bases and J 5 bases, leaving 10 bases between the germline ends. Germline V gene sequence: CDR1 SNHLY, CDR2 FYNNEI. CDR3 nucleotides: TGTGCCAGCAGTGAATCAACGGCTCATAATTCACCCCTCCACTTT. Amino acid sequence: CASSESTAHNSPLHF.

The genes are TRBV13 and TRBJ2-5, with 13 bases matching TRBD2. The CDR3 is made up of 17 amino acids. Germline V lookup: CDR1 PRHDT, CDR2 FYEKMQ (reference sequence). The trim removed 5 bases at V and 6 bases at J, leaving 12 bases unmatched. Here the CDR3 DNA reads TGTGCCAGCAGCCACGGACTAGCGGGGGCCAGCGAGAAGACCCAGTACTTC. Protein product: CASSHGLAGASEKTQYF.

The CDR3 nucleotides are TGCGCCAGCAGCTTGGATACGGGGGGCATCGGGTATGGCTACACCTTC. It specifies CASSLDTGGIGYGYTF. The rearrangement links TRBV5-1 to TRBJ1-2, with D possibly matching TRBD1 (6 bases). CDR3 length: 16 amino acids. V lost 0 bases, J lost 5 bases, and 17 bases lay in between. The germline V gene has CDR1 SGHRS and CDR2 YFSETQ. Complete variable domain (other parts from reference TRBV5-1 and TRBJ1-2): KAGVTQTPRYLIKTRGQQVTLSCSPISGHRSVSWYQQTPGQGLQFLFEYFSETQRNKGNFPGRFSGRQFSNSRSEMNVSTLELGDSALYLCASSLDTGGIGYGYTFGSGTRLTVV.